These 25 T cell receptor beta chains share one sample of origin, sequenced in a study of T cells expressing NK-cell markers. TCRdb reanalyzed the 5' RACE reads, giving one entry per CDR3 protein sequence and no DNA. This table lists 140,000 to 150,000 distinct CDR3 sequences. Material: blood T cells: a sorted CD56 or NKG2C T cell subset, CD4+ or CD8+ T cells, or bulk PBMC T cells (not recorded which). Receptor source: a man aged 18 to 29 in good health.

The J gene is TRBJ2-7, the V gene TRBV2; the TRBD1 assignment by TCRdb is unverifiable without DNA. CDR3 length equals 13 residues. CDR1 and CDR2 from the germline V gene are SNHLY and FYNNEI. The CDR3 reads CANSGGSSYEQYF. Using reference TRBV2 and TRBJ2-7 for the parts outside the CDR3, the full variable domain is EPEVTQTPSHQVTQMGQEVILRCVPISNHLYFYWYRQILGQKVEFLVSFYNNEISEKSEIFDDQFSVERPDGSNFTLKIRSTKLEDSAMYFCANSGGSSYEQYFGPGTRLTVT.

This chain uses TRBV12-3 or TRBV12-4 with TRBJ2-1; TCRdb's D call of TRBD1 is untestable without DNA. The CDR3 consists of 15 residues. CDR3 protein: CASSARQGSYNEQFF.

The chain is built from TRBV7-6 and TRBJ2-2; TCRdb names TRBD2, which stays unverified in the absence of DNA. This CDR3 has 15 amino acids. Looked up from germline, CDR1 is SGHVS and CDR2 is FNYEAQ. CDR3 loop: CASTLGLADTGELFF.

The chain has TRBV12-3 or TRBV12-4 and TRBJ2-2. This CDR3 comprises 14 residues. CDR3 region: CASTPADGTGELFF.

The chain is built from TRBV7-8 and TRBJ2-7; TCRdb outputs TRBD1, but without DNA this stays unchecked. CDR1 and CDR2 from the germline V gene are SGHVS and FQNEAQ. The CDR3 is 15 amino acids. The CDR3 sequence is CASSPRRESSYEQYF. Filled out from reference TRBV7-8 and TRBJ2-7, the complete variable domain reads GAGVSQSPRYKVAKRGQDVALRCDPISGHVSLFWYQQALGQGPEFLTYFQNEAQLDKSGLPSDRFFAERPEGSVSTLKIQRTQQEDSAVYLCASSPRRESSYEQYFGPGTRLTVT.

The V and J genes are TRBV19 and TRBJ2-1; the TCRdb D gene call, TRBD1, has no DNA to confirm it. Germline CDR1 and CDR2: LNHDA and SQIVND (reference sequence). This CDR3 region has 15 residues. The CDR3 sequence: CASSMGGRADNEQFF.

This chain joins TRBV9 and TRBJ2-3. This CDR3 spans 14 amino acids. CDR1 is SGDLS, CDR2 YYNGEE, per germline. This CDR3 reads CASSGSVGTDTQYF.

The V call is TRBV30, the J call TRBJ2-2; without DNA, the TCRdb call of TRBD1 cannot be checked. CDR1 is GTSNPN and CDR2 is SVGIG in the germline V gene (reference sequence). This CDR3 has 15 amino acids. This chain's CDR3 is CAWSVLPGNTGELFF. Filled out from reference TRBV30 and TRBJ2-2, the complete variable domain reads SQTIHQWPATLVQPVGSPLSLECTVEGTSNPNLYWYRQAAGRGLQLLFYSVGIGQISSEVPQNLSASRPQDRQFILSSKKLLLSDSGFYLCAWSVLPGNTGELFFGEGSRLTVL.

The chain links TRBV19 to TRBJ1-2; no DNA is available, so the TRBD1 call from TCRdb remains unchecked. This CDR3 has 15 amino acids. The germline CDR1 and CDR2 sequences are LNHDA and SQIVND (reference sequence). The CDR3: CASSTTGSWAYGYTF. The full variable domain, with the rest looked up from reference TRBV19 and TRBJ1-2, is DGGITQSPKYLFRKEGQNVTLSCEQNLNHDAMYWYRQDPGQGLRLIYYSQIVNDFQKGDIAEGYSVSREKKESFPLTVTSAQKNPTAFYLCASSTTGSWAYGYTFGSGTRLTVV.

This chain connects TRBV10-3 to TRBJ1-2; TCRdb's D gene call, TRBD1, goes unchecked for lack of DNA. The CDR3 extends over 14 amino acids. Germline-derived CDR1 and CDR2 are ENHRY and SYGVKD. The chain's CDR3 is CATHKALNNYGYTF.

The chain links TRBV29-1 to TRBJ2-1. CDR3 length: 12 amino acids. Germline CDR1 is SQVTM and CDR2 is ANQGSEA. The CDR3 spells CSVAIDGDEQFF.

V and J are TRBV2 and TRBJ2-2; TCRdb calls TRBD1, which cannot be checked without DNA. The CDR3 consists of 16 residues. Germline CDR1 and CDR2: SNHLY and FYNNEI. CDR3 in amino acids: CASNQLDRGLIGELFF.

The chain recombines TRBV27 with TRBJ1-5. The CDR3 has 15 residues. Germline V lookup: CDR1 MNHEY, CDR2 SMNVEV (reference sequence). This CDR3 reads CASSSTSETNQPQHF.

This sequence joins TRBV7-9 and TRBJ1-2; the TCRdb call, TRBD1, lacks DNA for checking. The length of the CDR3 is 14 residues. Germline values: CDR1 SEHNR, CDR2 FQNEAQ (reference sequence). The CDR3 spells CASSPQGNSYGYTF.

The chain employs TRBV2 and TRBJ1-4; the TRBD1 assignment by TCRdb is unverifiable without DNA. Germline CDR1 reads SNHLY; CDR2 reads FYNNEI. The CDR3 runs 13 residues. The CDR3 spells CASLRGLGEKLFF.

CDR3 sequence reads: CASSLAQAGDGTGELFF. The V gene is TRBV7-6, the J gene TRBJ2-2; the TRBD2 assignment by TCRdb is unverifiable without DNA. This CDR3 has 17 residues. Germline-derived CDR1 and CDR2 are SGHVS and FNYEAQ.

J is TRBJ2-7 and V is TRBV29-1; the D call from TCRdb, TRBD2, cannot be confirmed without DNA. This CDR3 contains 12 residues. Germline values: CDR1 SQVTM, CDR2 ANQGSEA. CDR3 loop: CSGTGLAGEQYF.

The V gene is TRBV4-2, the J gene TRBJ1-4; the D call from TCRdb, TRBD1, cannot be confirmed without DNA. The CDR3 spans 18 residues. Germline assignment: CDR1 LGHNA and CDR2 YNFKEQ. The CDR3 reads CASSQEAGPGVANEKLFF.

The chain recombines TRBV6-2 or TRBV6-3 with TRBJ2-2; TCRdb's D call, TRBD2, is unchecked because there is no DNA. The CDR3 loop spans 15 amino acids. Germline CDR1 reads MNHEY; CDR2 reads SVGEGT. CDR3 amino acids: CASSPDSGYTGELFF.

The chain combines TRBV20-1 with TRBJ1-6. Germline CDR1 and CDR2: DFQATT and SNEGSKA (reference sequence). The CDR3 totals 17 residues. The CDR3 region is CSARDGPGEGYNSPLHF.

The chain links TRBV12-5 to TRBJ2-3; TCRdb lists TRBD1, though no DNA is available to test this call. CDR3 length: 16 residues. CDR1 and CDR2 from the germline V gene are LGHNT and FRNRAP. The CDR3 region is CVSHPYTVTSTDTQYF.

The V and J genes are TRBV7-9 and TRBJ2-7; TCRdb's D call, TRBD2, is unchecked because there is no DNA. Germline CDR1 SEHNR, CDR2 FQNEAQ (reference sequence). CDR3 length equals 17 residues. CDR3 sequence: CASTLGIAGGAPYEQYF.

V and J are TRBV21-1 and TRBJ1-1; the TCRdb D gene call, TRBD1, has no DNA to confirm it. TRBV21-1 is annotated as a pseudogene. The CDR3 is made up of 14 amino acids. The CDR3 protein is CASSGQGANTEAFF.

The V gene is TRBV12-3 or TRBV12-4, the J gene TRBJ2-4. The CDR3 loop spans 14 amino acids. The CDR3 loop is CASATGLAKNIQYF.

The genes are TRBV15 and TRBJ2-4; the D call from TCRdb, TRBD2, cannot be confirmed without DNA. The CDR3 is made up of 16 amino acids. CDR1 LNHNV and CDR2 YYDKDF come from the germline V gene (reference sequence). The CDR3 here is CATSTRTSSAKNIQYF.